Listed below are T cell receptor beta chains from one sample, sequenced in a study of PD-1 blockade in classical Hodgkin lymphoma. Method: immunoSEQ multiplex PCR; TCRdb's copy keeps in-frame clones and lacks some. The sample has approximately 44,000 clones; over 55% are singletons. The source was peripheral blood mononuclear cells (PBMCs), collected at baseline. Every receptor here comes from a human donor with classical Hodgkin lymphoma. The CDR3 runs from the conserved cysteine through the conserved F or W. D genes are given only for firm matches. Only some rows state a clone size, as once, few, many or a class for expanded clones.

clone_size d_call j_call v_call cdr3_nt cdr3_aa
once . TRBJ1-3 TRBV5-6 TGTGCCAGCAGCTCGTCGAAGCTATTGGGCACCATATATTTT CASSSSKLLGTIYF
many . TRBJ1-1 TRBV7-6 TGTGCCAGCAGCTTACAAGGGAACACTGAAGCTTTCTTT CASSLQGNTEAFF
. TRBD1 TRBJ2-3 TRBV27 TGTGCCAGCAGTTTCGGGACAGGGGGCATGAATACGCAGTATTTT CASSFGTGGMNTQYF
few TRBD1 TRBJ2-7 TRBV28 TGTGCCAGCAGGGTGAGACAGGGGTTAAACACCTACGAGCAGTACTTC CASRVRQGLNTYEQYF
. . TRBJ2-3 TRBV7-7 TGTGCCAGCAGCTCTGCCGGAGCTAGCACAGATACGCAGTATTTT CASSSAGASTDTQYF
. . TRBJ1-5 TRBV7-8 TGTGCCAGCAGCTTACGGGGCCCCAATCAGCCCCAGCATTTT CASSLRGPNQPQHF
. TRBD2 TRBJ2-4 TRBV19 TGTGCCAGTAGTACCGGGGGGATTCTAGCCAAAAACATTCAGTACTTC CASSTGGILAKNIQYF
. . TRBJ1-1 TRBV4-3 TGCGCCAGCAGCCTCCCGTTTGGGTTGGATGACACTGGAGCTTTCTTT CASSLPFGLDDTGAFF
. TRBD2 TRBJ2-7 TRBV5-5 TGTGCCAGCAGCTTAAGAGCGGGATCTGACGAGCAGTACTTC CASSLRAGSDEQYF
. TRBD1 TRBJ1-6 TRBV10-3 TGTGCCATCACCAGGGACAGGGATGGTTCACCCCTCCACTTT CAITRDRDGSPLHF
. . TRBJ1-4 TRBV6-1 TGTGCCAGCAGTGAAGGGGCAACTAATGAAAAACTGTTTTTT CASSEGATNEKLFF
. TRBD2 TRBJ2-7 TRBV6-5 TGTGCCAGCAGCGAAACGACTAGCGGGGGGGCCCCCCGTGTATTC CASSETTSGGAPRVF
. TRBD1 TRBJ2-7 TRBV5-1 TGCGCCAGCAGCCTCCGGGACAGCCAGTCCTACGAGCAGTACTTC CASSLRDSQSYEQYF
few . TRBJ2-3 TRBV2 TGTGCCAGCAGTGAGACAGTTCTCTTGACAGATACGCAGTATTTT CASSETVLLTDTQYF
. TRBD1 TRBJ1-2 TRBV5-5 TGTGCCAGCAGCTTGGTGGGGACAGGGCTTTATGGCTACACCTTC CASSLVGTGLYGYTF
. TRBD2 TRBJ2-7 TRBV13 TGTGCCAGCAGCCTCTCGGGACTAGGCGGAAAGCCCTACGAGCAGTACTTC CASSLSGLGGKPYEQYF
. TRBD2 TRBJ2-3 TRBV19 TGTGCCAGTACCTCCGGGCGGGGGGGACAAGATACGCAGTATTTT CASTSGRGGQDTQYF
. . TRBJ1-5 TRBV27 TGTGCCAGCAGTTTTCAGCCCCAGCATTTT CASSFQPQHF
. . TRBJ1-1 TRBV7-6 TGTGCCAGCAGCTTAGGCTCTCTAGGAGACACTGAAGCTTTCTTT CASSLGSLGDTEAFF
. . TRBJ2-7 TRBV7-9 TGTGCCAGCAGTCCGTTGGTGGGAATCGAGTCCTACGAGCAGTACTTC CASSPLVGIESYEQYF
. . TRBJ2-5 TRBV6-6 TGTGCCAGTAGTTCCCAGGGGGGGTGGAGAGAGACCCAGTACTTC CASSSQGGWRETQYF
. . TRBJ2-7 TRBV7-2 TGTGCCAGCAGCTTAATTCAAGGGCCCTCCTACGAGCAGTACTTC CASSLIQGPSYEQYF
. TRBD1 TRBJ2-7 TRBV7-2 TGTGCCAGCGCCCGACAGGGCTACGAGCAGTACTTC CASARQGYEQYF
. . TRBJ2-2 TRBV6-5 TGTGCCAGCAGTTACGGGCTCACCGGGGAGCTGTTTTTT CASSYGLTGELFF
. . TRBJ2-1 TRBV7-9 TGTGCCAGCAGCTTATGGAATGAGCAGTTCTTC CASSLWNEQFF
. TRBD1 TRBJ2-7 TRBV6-5 TGTGCCAGCAGTTACGACAGGGCTCACGAGCAGTACTTC CASSYDRAHEQYF
. . TRBJ2-2 TRBV18 TGTGCCAGCCCCCCCGGGGATGCGAACACCGGGGAGCTGTTTTTT CASPPGDANTGELFF
few . TRBJ1-1 TRBV10-3 TGTGCCATCAGTGGACAGAACACTGAAGCTTTCTTT CAISGQNTEAFF
. . TRBJ1-1 TRBV28 TGTGCCAGCAGTTATGCTCTCGGGACACCGAACACTGAAGCTTTCTTT CASSYALGTPNTEAFF
. . TRBJ1-5 TRBV30 TGTGCCTGGGACTTAAGCAATCAGCCCCAGCATTTT CAWDLSNQPQHF
. TRBD2 TRBJ2-1 TRBV9 TGTGCCAGCAGCCCTCAACCGGGACTAGTAGACAATGAGCAGTTCTTC CASSPQPGLVDNEQFF
. TRBD2 TRBJ2-1 TRBV11-3 TGTGCCAGCAGCCGACTAGCGGGGCTTAGCGGTGAGCAGTTCTTC CASSRLAGLSGEQFF
once . TRBJ1-1 TRBV7-9 TGTGCCAGCAGCTCTACCTTAGGGGTTGAAGCTTTCTTT CASSSTLGVEAFF
few TRBD1 TRBJ1-6 TRBV5-5 TGTGCCAGCAGCTGGACAGGGGACTCCTATAATTCACCCCTCCACTTT CASSWTGDSYNSPLHF
few TRBD1 TRBJ1-1 TRBV11-2 TGTGCCAGCAGCTTAGGTCCAGGGGGGGCGACTGAAGCTTTCTTT CASSLGPGGATEAFF
. . TRBJ1-1 TRBV19 TGTGCCAGTAGTATCTCCGACAACACTGAAGCTTTCTTT CASSISDNTEAFF
. . TRBJ1-2 TRBV10-3 TGTGCCATCAACGGCGGGGAGGCTAACTATGGCTACACCTTC CAINGGEANYGYTF
. . TRBJ1-2 TRBV5-1 TGCGCCAGCAGCTTGGCCGGGACGGTCAGGGATGGCTACACCTTC CASSLAGTVRDGYTF
. TRBD2 TRBJ2-1 TRBV7-2 TGTGCCAGCAGCTCGCCCCGAGCCCACTCTAGCGGTAACTACAATGAGCAGTTCTTC CASSSPRAHSSGNYNEQFF
many . TRBJ1-6 TRBV7-3 TGTGCCAGCAGCTTACGGCTGCCCGGGCCCAATTCACCCCTCCACTTT CASSLRLPGPNSPLHF
. TRBD1 TRBJ1-5 TRBV5-6 TGTGCCAGCAGCTTGCAGGGGGCCAATCAGCCCCAGCATTTT CASSLQGANQPQHF
. TRBD2 TRBJ2-2 TRBV4-2 TGTGCCAGCAGCCACCGGGGACTAGCGGGAGACGGAACCGGGGAGCTGTTTTTT CASSHRGLAGDGTGELFF
. . TRBJ1-1 TRBV28 TGTGCCACCGTACTAAACCCTGGCACTGAAGCTTTCTTT CATVLNPGTEAFF
once . TRBJ2-5 TRBV27 TGTGCCAGCAGTCTCCCTTCAAAACAAGAGACCCAGTACTTC CASSLPSKQETQYF
. . TRBJ1-2 TRBV28 TGTGCCAGCAGTTTGCCGGGACATCCTAACTATGGCTACACCTTC CASSLPGHPNYGYTF
. TRBD1 TRBJ1-1 TRBV2 TGTGCCGGCGGGACAGACTTGAACACTGAAGCTTTCTTT CAGGTDLNTEAFF
few . TRBJ1-4 TRBV10-1 TGCGCCAGCAGGCCCGGATGCCCAGAAAAACTGTTTTTT CASRPGCPEKLFF
. TRBD1 TRBJ1-2 TRBV15 TGTGCCACCAGCAGAGATTTGGCCAGGGGGCCTGGCTACACCTTC CATSRDLARGPGYTF
. . TRBJ2-5 TRBV2 TGTGCCAGCAGTGCCCATCAGGGGCAGAAGACCCAGTACTTC CASSAHQGQKTQYF
. TRBD1 TRBJ1-2 TRBV27 TGTGCCAGCAGTTCGACGCCCCGGACAGGGGGCTATGGCTACACCTTC CASSSTPRTGGYGYTF
. . TRBJ1-4 TRBV28 TGTGCCAGCAGCCCATTCCTAACAGGACCCGCCAGAGGTCTGTTTTTT CASSPFLTGPARGLFF